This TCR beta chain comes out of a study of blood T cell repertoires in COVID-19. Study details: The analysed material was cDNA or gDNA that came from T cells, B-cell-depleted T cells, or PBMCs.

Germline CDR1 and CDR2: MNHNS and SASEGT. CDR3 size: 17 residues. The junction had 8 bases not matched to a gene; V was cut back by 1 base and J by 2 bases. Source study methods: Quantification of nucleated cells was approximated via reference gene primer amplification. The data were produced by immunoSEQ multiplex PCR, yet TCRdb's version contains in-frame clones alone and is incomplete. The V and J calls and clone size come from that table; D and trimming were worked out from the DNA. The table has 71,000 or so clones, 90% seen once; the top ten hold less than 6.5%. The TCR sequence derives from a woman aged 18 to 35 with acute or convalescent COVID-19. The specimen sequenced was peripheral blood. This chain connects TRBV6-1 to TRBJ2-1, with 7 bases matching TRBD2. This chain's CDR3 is CASSEDSGGVAYNEQFF. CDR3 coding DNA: TGTGCCAGCAGTGAAGATTCGGGGGGAGTGGCCTACAATGAGCAGTTCTTC.